This passage covers 15 T cell receptor beta chains from one sample sequenced in a study of blood T cell repertoires in COVID-19. The protocol was immunoSEQ multiplex PCR, while the TCRdb copy is restricted to in-frame clones and leaves out a portion. The table lists about 270,000 clones, around 91% of them singletons. The sequenced sample was PBMCs or T cells enriched from blood (not recorded which). The source is a woman younger than 35 who had recovered from COVID-19.

The chain uses TRBV24-1 and TRBJ1-1; D gene ambiguous. In germline, CDR1 is KGHDR, CDR2 SFDVKD. The CDR3 covers 14 residues. V lost 5 bases to trimming and J lost 0 bases, with 9 bases between them. The CDR3 protein is CATSGGVMNTEAFF. In nucleotides, the CDR3 is TGTGCCACCAGTGGGGGAGTGATGAACACTGAAGCTTTCTTT.

V is TRBV11-2 and J is TRBJ2-7, with TRBD1 matching over 7 bases. Germline V CDR1 and CDR2: SGHAT, FQNNGV. Losses at the gene ends were 1 base for V and 4 bases for J; bases not matched to a gene: 4. The CDR3 contains 14 residues. CDR3 region: CASSLGGQAYEQYF. CDR3 nucleotide sequence: TGTGCCAGCAGCTTAGGTGGACAGGCGTACGAGCAGTACTTC.

J is TRBJ1-2 and V is TRBV30; a weak D match, TRBD1 (5 bases). This CDR3 contains 14 residues. CDR1 and CDR2 from the germline V gene are GTSNPN and SVGIG (reference sequence). The V and J ends lost 0 bases and 8 bases respectively, with 16 bases between them. The CDR3 loop reads CAWSVQFRGVGYTF. As DNA, the CDR3 is TGTGCCTGGAGTGTACAATTTCGGGGGGTCGGCTACACCTTC.

The rearrangement joins TRBV3-1 (or the pseudogene TRBV3-2) to TRBJ2-5; a possible D gene is TRBD2 (5 bases). Looked up from germline, CDR1 is LGHDT and CDR2 is YNNKEL (reference sequence). Deletions cut 7 bases from V and 7 bases from J, with 16 bases between. The CDR3 has 13 residues. The CDR3 DNA is TGTGCCAGCACCCTACTAGGATCTGGGACCCAGTACTTC. Protein product: CASTLLGSGTQYF.

CDR3 region: CASSFGQPGRNYGYTF. CDR3 bases: TGTGCCAGCAGCTTCGGACAGCCCGGGCGTAACTATGGCTACACCTTC. The chain carries TRBV7-9 and TRBJ1-2; weak D call: TRBD1 (6 bases). Germline V CDR1 and CDR2: SEHNR, FQNEAQ (reference sequence). The CDR3 loop spans 16 amino acids. V was cut by 3 bases and J by 1 base, with 15 bases left in between.

The V gene is TRBV2, the J gene TRBJ2-2; 11 bases fit TRBD2. CDR1 is SNHLY, CDR2 FYNNEI, per germline. The J segment lost 3 bases and the V segment lost 6 bases, leaving 12 bases of the junction unmatched. CDR3 length: 18 residues. The CDR3 protein is CASRRGLAGGGHTGELFF. CDR3 coding DNA: TGTGCCAGCAGAAGGGGTCTAGCGGGGGGCGGGCACACCGGGGAGCTGTTTTTT.

This clone was seen a single time. The V gene is TRBV5-1, the J gene TRBJ2-1, with 7 bases that match TRBD1. The CDR3 has 17 residues. V lost 4 bases and J lost 1; bases outside the gene matches: 11. Germline V gene sequence: CDR1 SGHRS, CDR2 YFSETQ. The CDR3 DNA follows: TGCGCCAGCAGCCCTGACCCAGGGGGATCGTCCTACAATGAGCAGTTCTTC. Its translation: CASSPDPGGSSYNEQFF. Looking up the rest from reference TRBV5-1 and TRBJ2-1 gives the full variable domain: KAGVTQTPRYLIKTRGQQVTLSCSPISGHRSVSWYQQTPGQGLQFLFEYFSETQRNKGNFPGRFSGRQFSNSRSEMNVSTLELGDSALYLCASSPDPGGSSYNEQFFGPGTRLTVL.

The chain couples TRBV3-1 (or the pseudogene TRBV3-2) to TRBJ1-1; D perhaps matches TRBD1 (5 bases). The germline V and J ends were trimmed by 7 bases and 0 bases, with 12 bases remaining between them. The CDR3 runs 14 residues. Germline V gene lookup returns CDR1 LGHDT and CDR2 YNNKEL (reference sequence). CDR3 bases: TGTGCCAGCATGGCGCGGGGCATGAACACTGAAGCTTTCTTT. It is translated as CASMARGMNTEAFF.

This clone appeared a single time. The V gene is TRBV3-1 (or the pseudogene TRBV3-2), the J gene TRBJ2-3; D not resolved. V gave up 4 bases and J gave up 1 base, with 12 bases separating them. The CDR3 sequence is 15 residues long. Germline lookup yields CDR1 LGHDT and CDR2 YNNKEL (reference sequence). CDR3: CASSPVPQGTDTQYF. CDR3 in DNA: TGTGCCAGCAGCCCCGTACCCCAGGGCACAGATACGCAGTATTTT.

The CDR3 nucleotides read TGTGCCAGCAGCCTTAGCGGGGGGGCCCACAATGAGCAGTTCTTC. Translated: CASSLSGGAHNEQFF. This chain connects TRBV11-2 to TRBJ2-1, with TRBD2 matching 11 bases. Per the germline V gene, CDR1 is SGHAT and CDR2 is FQNNGV. CDR3 size: 15 residues. J was trimmed by 5 bases and V by 5 bases; bases with no gene match: 5.

The V gene is TRBV6-4, the J gene TRBJ1-2; perhaps TRBD1 as D (6 bases). In germline, CDR1 is MRHNA, CDR2 SNTAGT. This CDR3 is built from 15 residues. Trimming took off 0 bases at V and 4 bases at J, with 12 bases between the two ends. The DNA of the CDR3 is TGTGCCAGCAGTGACTCTACAGGGAGTCGCTATGGCTACACCTTC. Amino acid sequence: CASSDSTGSRYGYTF.

V usage is TRBV3-1 (or the pseudogene TRBV3-2) and J usage is TRBJ1-2, with a weak D call TRBD1 (5 bases). Germline CDR1 LGHDT, CDR2 YNNKEL (reference sequence). The CDR3 is 15 amino acids. The V and J ends lost 3 bases and 8 bases respectively, with 19 bases between them. The CDR3 DNA sequence: TGTGCCAGCAGCCAGACAGCTTTATCCATGTACGGCTACACCTTC. Its protein is CASSQTALSMYGYTF.

The rearrangement joins TRBV6-6 to TRBJ1-2, with 11 nucleotides matching TRBD1. V trimming: 6 bases; J trimming: 3 bases; junction bases outside the gene matches: 12. Looked up from germline, CDR1 is MNHNY and CDR2 is SVGAGI (reference sequence). This CDR3 has 17 residues. The CDR3 loop is CASSRGTGGGDYYGYTF. CDR3 sequence (DNA): TGTGCCAGCAGCCGAGGGACAGGGGGAGGGGACTACTATGGCTACACCTTC.

This chain joins TRBV5-1 and TRBJ1-1, with D possibly TRBD1 on 5 matching bases. The CDR3 spans 13 residues. Trimming shortened V by 5 bases and J by 4 bases, and 12 bases separated the two germline ends. Germline V gives CDR1 SGHRS, CDR2 YFSETQ. The DNA of the CDR3 is TGCGCCAGCAGGAACGACAGAAGCACTGAAGCTTTCTTT. Its translation: CASRNDRSTEAFF.

The rearrangement links TRBV6-5 to TRBJ1-3; D perhaps matches TRBD1 (6 bases). The CDR3 is 15 amino acids. Germline V gene sequence: CDR1 MNHEY, CDR2 SVGAGI. The V gene lost 2 bases and the J gene lost 0 bases, with 8 bases spanning the gap. CDR3 coding DNA: TGTGCCAGCAGTTACCACAGGGACTCTGGAAACACCATATATTTT. Protein: CASSYHRDSGNTIYF.